This record looks at one T cell receptor (beta chain) sequence and its context. Germline CDR1 and CDR2: GTSNPN and SVGIG (reference sequence). The V and J ends lost 2 bases and 4 bases, in that order; junction bases with no gene match: 10. This CDR3 contains 16 residues. The data stem from a study of blood T cell repertoires in COVID-19. Under the authors' procedure: Quantification of nucleated cells was approximated via reference gene primer amplification. Here immunoSEQ multiplex PCR was the method, and the copy in TCRdb shows in-frame clones only, minus some. V and J calls and clone size are copied from that table; D and trimming were computed from the DNA. Here the sample spans about half a million clones, 75% to 90% being singletons.

The origin of this receptor is a human donor in a cohort sampled during active COVID-19. The chain has TRBV30 and TRBJ1-1, with 10 bases matching TRBD1. Sequencing input: peripheral blood. CDR3 sequence reads: CAWSPPTGGAGTEAFF. CDR3 bases: TGTGCCTGGAGTCCCCCGACAGGGGGCGCTGGCACTGAAGCTTTCTTT.